This T cell receptor (beta chain) was sequenced for a study of blood T cell repertoires in COVID-19. Study-level information: Samples came from the United States, Italy and Spain, spanning acute and convalescent COVID-19. PBMCs, B-cell-depleted T cells, or T cells were the source of the cDNA or gDNA that made up the material.

Study processing details: Amplification of reference gene primers provided the estimated nucleated cell counts. The table came from immunoSEQ multiplex PCR; TCRdb's copy has only in-frame clones and leaves some out. Clone size and the V and J calls come from that table; the DNA yielded D and trimming. The sample consists of 150,000 or so clones, roughly 88% of them appearing once. V was trimmed by 1 base and J by 4 bases, leaving 11 bases between them. CDR1 and CDR2 from the germline V gene are SGHTA and FQGNSA. The CDR3 runs 15 residues. The chain couples TRBV7-2 to TRBJ2-1; D gene unclear. This receptor was obtained from a woman aged 55-70 years with acute or convalescent COVID-19. The sample taken for sequencing was peripheral blood. The DNA for the CDR3 is TGTGCCAGCAGCTTAGGTAACAGCAGGTACAATGAGCAGTTCTTC. This codes for CASSLGNSRYNEQFF.